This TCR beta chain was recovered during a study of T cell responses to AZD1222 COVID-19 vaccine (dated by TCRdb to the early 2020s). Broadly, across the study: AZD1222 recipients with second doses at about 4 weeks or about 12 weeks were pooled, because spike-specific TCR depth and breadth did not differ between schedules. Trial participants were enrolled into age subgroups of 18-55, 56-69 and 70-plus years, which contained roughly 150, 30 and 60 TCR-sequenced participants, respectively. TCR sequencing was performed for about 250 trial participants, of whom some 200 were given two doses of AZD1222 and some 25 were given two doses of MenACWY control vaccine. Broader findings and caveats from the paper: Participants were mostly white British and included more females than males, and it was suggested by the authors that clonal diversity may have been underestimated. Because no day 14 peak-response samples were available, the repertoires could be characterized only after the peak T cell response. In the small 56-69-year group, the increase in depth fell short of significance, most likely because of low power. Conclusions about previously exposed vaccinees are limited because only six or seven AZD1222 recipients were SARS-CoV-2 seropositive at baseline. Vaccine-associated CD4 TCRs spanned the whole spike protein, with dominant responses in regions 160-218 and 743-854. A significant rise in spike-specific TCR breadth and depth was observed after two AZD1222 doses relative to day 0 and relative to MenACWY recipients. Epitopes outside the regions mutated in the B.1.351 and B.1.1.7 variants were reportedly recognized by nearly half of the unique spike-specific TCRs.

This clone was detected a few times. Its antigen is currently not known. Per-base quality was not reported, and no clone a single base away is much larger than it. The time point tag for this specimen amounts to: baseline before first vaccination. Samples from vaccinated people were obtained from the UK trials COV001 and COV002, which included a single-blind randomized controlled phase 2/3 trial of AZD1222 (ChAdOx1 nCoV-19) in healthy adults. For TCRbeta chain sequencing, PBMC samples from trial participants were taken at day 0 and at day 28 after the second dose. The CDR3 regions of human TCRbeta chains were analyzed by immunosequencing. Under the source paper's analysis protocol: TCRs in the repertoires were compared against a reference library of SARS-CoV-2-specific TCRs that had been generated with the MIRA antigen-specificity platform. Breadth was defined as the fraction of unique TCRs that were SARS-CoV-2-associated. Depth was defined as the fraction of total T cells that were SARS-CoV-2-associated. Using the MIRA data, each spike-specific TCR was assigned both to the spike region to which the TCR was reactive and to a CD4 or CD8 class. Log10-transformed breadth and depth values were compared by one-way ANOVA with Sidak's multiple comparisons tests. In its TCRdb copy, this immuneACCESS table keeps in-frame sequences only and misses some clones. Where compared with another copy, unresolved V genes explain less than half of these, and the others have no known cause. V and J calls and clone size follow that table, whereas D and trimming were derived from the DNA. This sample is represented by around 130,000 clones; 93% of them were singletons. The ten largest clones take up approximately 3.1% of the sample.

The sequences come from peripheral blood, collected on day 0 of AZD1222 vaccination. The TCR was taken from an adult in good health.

The CDR3 in this case is CASSKLVSYEQYF. The DNA sequence is as follows: TGTGCCAGCAGCAAATTAGTATCCTACGAGCAGTACTTC. This sequence uses TRBV21-1 and TRBJ2-7; TRBD2 is taken as the D call from the table, unchecked against the DNA. TRBV21-1 is a pseudogene segment. The cysteine opens and the phenylalanine closes a CDR3 of 13 amino acids. Kept here is only the CDR3 DNA, which spans 39 bases and is read in frame from base 1.